These T cell receptor beta chains were read from a single sample in a study of CD8 T cells in Susac syndrome. Each CDR3 protein is one row after TCRdb ran MiXCR on the immunoSEQ multiplex PCR reads. The sample includes roughly 200,000 distinct CDR3 sequences, roughly 94% of them seen just once. The sample was CD4+ T cells from PBMCs. Every receptor here comes from a human donor with Susac syndrome. CDR3s leave out the opening cysteine and the closing phenylalanine or tryptophan. D genes are given only for firm matches.

TRBJ2-5,NA,TRBV30,AWRAPWTQY
TRBJ1-2,NA,TRBV4-1,ASSQEGTTDGYT
TRBJ1-1,NA,TRBV14,ASSQALTVNTEAF
TRBJ2-7,NA,TRBV7-8,ASSSGPRSYEQY
TRBJ1-5,NA,TRBV6-2/TRBV6-3,ASSYSAGDQPQH
TRBJ2-1,NA,TRBV7-8,ASSLGVRNNEQF
TRBJ2-3,TRBD1,TRBV6-5,ASTGTGGSDTQY
TRBJ1-1,NA,TRBV5-1,ASRGDSMNTEAF
TRBJ2-3,NA,TRBV7-2,ASSEPGRPDTQY
TRBJ2-3,NA,TRBV7-8,ASSLRITSYTDTQY
TRBJ2-5,NA,TRBV7-6,ASSLGPPGRGETQY
TRBJ2-2,NA,TRBV7-2,ASSLAPTGELF
TRBJ2-7,NA,TRBV5-5,ASSLEWQAYEQY
TRBJ1-1,NA,TRBV25-1,ASSDRVTNTEAF
TRBJ2-1,NA,TRBV6-5,ASTQGVEQF
TRBJ2-1,TRBD2,TRBV7-2,ASSLAAGLNYNEQF
TRBJ2-7,NA,TRBV2,ASSAYRDSYEQY
TRBJ1-6,NA,TRBV7-6,ASSRVMGSGNSPLH
TRBJ2-7,TRBD2,TRBV29-1,SVEEGLVDEQY
TRBJ1-5,NA,TRBV19,ASSTADHQPQH
TRBJ2-7,NA,TRBV20-1,SATPESYEQY
TRBJ2-7,NA,TRBV20-1,SARTPQGARHEQY
TRBJ1-3,TRBD1,TRBV20-1,SADREGGNTIY
TRBJ1-1,NA,TRBV30,AWSRGGGTEAF
TRBJ2-1,TRBD2,TRBV28,ASSLKREVSNEQF
TRBJ1-4,NA,TRBV12-3/TRBV12-4,ASSPRQTTNEKLF
TRBJ1-2,TRBD1,TRBV9,ASSPHGQGRRYGYT
TRBJ1-3,NA,TRBV25-1,ASSGGGFGSGNTIY
TRBJ1-5,TRBD1,TRBV19,ASRDRVVRSNQPQH
TRBJ2-3,NA,TRBV7-2,ASSLSPDTQY
TRBJ2-5,TRBD1,TRBV7-9,ASSRNEGQGRETQY
TRBJ1-3,NA,TRBV6-5,ATMSSGNTIY
TRBJ1-2,NA,TRBV30,ACSDQGMGYT
TRBJ2-3,TRBD1,TRBV6-1,ASRPTGVGDTQY
TRBJ2-5,NA,TRBV5-1,ASSLGSLQETQY
TRBJ1-2,NA,TRBV19,AKKDINYGYT
TRBJ2-5,TRBD2,TRBV12-5,ASGLGVAGGQETQY
TRBJ1-3,NA,TRBV4-3,ASSQDGGTGGNTIY
TRBJ2-5,NA,TRBV9,ASSVIAAQETQY
TRBJ2-5,NA,TRBV19,ASSYSWGGETQY
TRBJ1-4,TRBD1,TRBV7-9,ASSQDRTKLF
TRBJ2-7,NA,TRBV7-2,ASSLGGEYEQY
TRBJ2-3,TRBD1,TRBV20-1,SARGQGVGTDTQY
TRBJ1-5,NA,TRBV3-1,ASSQEGAWSNQPQH
TRBJ1-1,NA,TRBV20-1,SARDKSQGGYTEAF
TRBJ2-1,NA,TRBV20-1,SAVSNEQF
TRBJ1-2,NA,TRBV5-1,ASRESANYGYT
TRBJ2-5,NA,TRBV6-5,ASSYVRTAETQY
TRBJ1-2,TRBD1,TRBV30,AWSRSTGPNYGYT
TRBJ1-2,TRBD1,TRBV12-3/TRBV12-4,ASSPGTGQYGYT
TRBJ2-5,NA,TRBV5-1,ASSRDREQETQY